This entry features one TCR beta chain sequence. With 2 bases removed from V and 1 base from J, the gap between germline ends came to 5 bases. Germline V gene lookup returns CDR1 MDHEN and CDR2 SYDVKM. This CDR3 is built from 14 residues. Study processing details: Amplification of reference gene primers was used by the study to estimate nucleated cell counts. Some clones are missing from TCRdb's copy, which holds only in-frame ones; the method was immunoSEQ multiplex PCR. The V and J calls and the clone size are those of that table, but D and trimming were determined from the DNA. Among tens of thousands of clones listed, around 80% were seen once. This record belongs to a study of blood T cell repertoires in COVID-19. Study in general: Acute and convalescent COVID-19 samples came from the United States, Italy and Spain. PBMCs, B-cell-depleted T cells, or T cells provided the cDNA or gDNA that made up the material.

Sample: peripheral blood. The chain recombines TRBV28 with TRBJ1-4; D unclear. This clonotype originated in a man aged 60-69 years with active or convalescent COVID-19. The CDR3 loop is CASSLRGTNEKLFF. CDR3 in DNA: TGTGCCAGCAGTTTACGAGGAACTAATGAAAAACTGTTTTTT.